These 9 T cell receptor beta chains were all obtained from the same sample, sequenced in a study of CD8 T cells in Susac syndrome. RNA was extracted with the RNeasy kit, and a quantity of about 0.45 to 1 ug was reverse transcribed using random hexamers. TCRdb re-derived calls from the immunoSEQ multiplex PCR reads in MiXCR, one entry per CDR3 protein. This table holds approximately 150,000 distinct CDR3 sequences, roughly 95% found once. Sequencing was done on a sample of CD4+ T cells from PBMCs. The receptors here all came from a human donor with multiple sclerosis.

In this sample, this clonotype turned up a few times. The rearrangement joins TRBV30 to TRBJ1-1, with D maybe TRBD1 (6 bases). Between the trimmed V and J ends, which lost 3 bases and 2 bases, there was a span of 13 bases. Germline lookup yields CDR1 GTSNPN and CDR2 SVGIG (reference sequence). The CDR3 covers 14 residues. The CDR3 loop reads CAWRRRGPNTEAFF. In DNA, the CDR3 is TGTGCCTGGAGACGCAGGGGACCAAACACTGAAGCTTTCTTT.

The chain combines TRBV6-6 with TRBJ1-1; D not certain. Looked up from germline, CDR1 is MNHNY and CDR2 is SVGAGI (reference sequence). Trimming took 4 bases from V and 4 from J, leaving 16 bases between them. The CDR3 loop spans 15 amino acids. The CDR3: CASSFGPSGFTEAFF. CDR3 in DNA: TGTGCCAGCAGTTTCGGCCCATCGGGGTTCACTGAAGCTTTCTTT.

The chain recombines TRBV28 with TRBJ2-7; tentatively, D is TRBD1 (6 bases). The CDR3 covers 14 residues. The germline V and J ends were trimmed by 4 bases and 2 bases, with 12 bases remaining between them. The germline CDR1 and CDR2 sequences are MDHEN and SYDVKM. The CDR3 coding sequence is TGTGCCAGCAGTTACAGGGCCGTCCCCTACGAGCAGTACTTC. This sequence encodes CASSYRAVPYEQYF.

The V and J genes are TRBV29-1 and TRBJ2-7; perhaps TRBD2 as D (6 bases). Germline CDR1 SQVTM, CDR2 ANQGSEA. Trimming stripped 4 bases from V and 2 bases from J, with 9 bases between. The CDR3 is made up of 12 amino acids. The CDR3: CSVGGVPYEQYF. The CDR3 nucleotides read TGCAGCGTTGGCGGGGTCCCCTACGAGCAGTACTTC.

The chain combines TRBV12-3 or TRBV12-4 with TRBJ1-2, with a possible D match to TRBD1 (6 bases). The CDR3 contains 12 residues. Trimming took off 7 bases at V and 4 bases at J, with 10 bases between the two ends. DNA of the CDR3: TGTGCCAGCATCGGGGGGCTCTATGGCTACACCTTC. Encoded protein: CASIGGLYGYTF.

The rearrangement joins TRBV29-1 to TRBJ2-7; 10 bases are shared with TRBD1. In germline, CDR1 is SQVTM, CDR2 ANQGSEA. The trim removed 4 bases at V and 3 bases at J, leaving 12 bases unmatched. The CDR3 length is 16 residues. For the CDR3, the DNA is TGCAGCGTTGTGGGGGGATTGGGACAGGGGAACTACGAGCAGTACTTC. Its protein is CSVVGGLGQGNYEQYF.

The chain couples TRBV27 to TRBJ1-2; D unclear. Germline loops: CDR1 MNHEY, CDR2 SMNVEV (reference sequence). Trimming cost V 2 bases and J 0 bases, with 10 bases left between them. The CDR3 sequence is 15 residues long. The CDR3 sequence is CASSLMQKANYGYTF. CDR3 sequence (DNA): TGTGCCAGCAGTTTAATGCAGAAAGCTAACTATGGCTACACCTTC.

The V and J genes are TRBV5-1 and TRBJ2-6; D perhaps matches TRBD2 (7 bases). V was trimmed by 0 bases and J by 1 base, leaving 20 bases between them. Per the germline V gene, CDR1 is SGHRS and CDR2 is YFSETQ. The CDR3 covers 20 residues. The CDR3 loop reads CASSLVSGGDLRSGANVLTF. The CDR3 bases are TGCGCCAGCAGCTTGGTATCGGGGGGCGATCTACGTTCTGGGGCCAACGTCCTGACTTTC.

The chain uses TRBV29-1 and TRBJ2-1, with D possibly being TRBD1 (5 bases). Germline lookup yields CDR1 SQVTM and CDR2 ANQGSEA. V was pared by 3 bases and J by 0 bases, with 9 bases between. This CDR3 is 14 amino acids long. The CDR3 region has the DNA TGCAGCGTTGAGGGGCGGAACTCCTACAATGAGCAGTTCTTC. Protein product: CSVEGRNSYNEQFF.